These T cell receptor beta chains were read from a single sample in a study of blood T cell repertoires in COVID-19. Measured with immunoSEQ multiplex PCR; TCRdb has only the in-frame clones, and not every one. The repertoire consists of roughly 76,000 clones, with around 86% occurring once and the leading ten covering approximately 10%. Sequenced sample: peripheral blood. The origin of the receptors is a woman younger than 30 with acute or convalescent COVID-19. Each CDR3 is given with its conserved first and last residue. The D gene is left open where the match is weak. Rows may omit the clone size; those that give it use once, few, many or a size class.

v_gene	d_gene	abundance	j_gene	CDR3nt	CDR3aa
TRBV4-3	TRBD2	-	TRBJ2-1	TGCGCCAGCAGCGGGGGACTAGCGGGAAACGAGCAGTTCTTC	CASSGGLAGNEQFF
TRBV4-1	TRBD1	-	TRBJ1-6	TGCGCCAGCAGCCAAGAAGGGGAGGACAGGGGAAATTCACCCCTCCACTTT	CASSQEGEDRGNSPLHF
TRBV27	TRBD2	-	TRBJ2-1	TGTGCCAGCAGTCCCTTTATAGCGGGAGGGCCTTTTGAGCAGTTCTTC	CASSPFIAGGPFEQFF
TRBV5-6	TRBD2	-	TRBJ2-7	TGTGCCAGCAGCTTGGGTTCGCGGGAGGCCGCCCTGGAGCAGTACTTC	CASSLGSREAALEQYF
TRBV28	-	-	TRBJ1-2	TGTGCCAGCAGTTCAGGGGCCAGAGGCTACACCTTC	CASSSGARGYTF
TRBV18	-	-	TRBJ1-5	TGTGCCAGCTCAGAGGGAAGCAATCAGCCCCAGCATTTT	CASSEGSNQPQHF
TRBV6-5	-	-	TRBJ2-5	TGTGCCAGCCGCCCCGGCAGGGAGACCCAGTACTTC	CASRPGRETQYF
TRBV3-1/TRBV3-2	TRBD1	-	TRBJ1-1	TGTGCCAGCAGCCAAGGGGACAGGGGGAACACTGAAGCTTTCTTT	CASSQGDRGNTEAFF
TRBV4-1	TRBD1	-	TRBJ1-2	TGCGCCAGCAGCCAGACAGGGGAGAATCGGGGCTACACCTTC	CASSQTGENRGYTF
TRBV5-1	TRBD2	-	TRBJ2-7	TGCGCCAGCAGCTATAGACATGGCGGGGGATACGAGCAGTACTTC	CASSYRHGGGYEQYF
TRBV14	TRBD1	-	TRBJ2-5	TGTGCCAGCAGCCAATTAGACAGGGCAGAGACCCAGTACTTC	CASSQLDRAETQYF
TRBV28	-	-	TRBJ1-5	TGTGCCGCCTCAGGGGCAGGTGGGCCCCAGCATTTT	CAASGAGGPQHF
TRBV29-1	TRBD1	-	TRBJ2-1	TGCAGCGTTACAGGGGACTCCTACAATGAGCAGTTCTTC	CSVTGDSYNEQFF
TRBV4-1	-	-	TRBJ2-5	TGCGCCAGCAGCCAAGCGGAGGCAGCCCAAGAGACCCAGTACTTC	CASSQAEAAQETQYF
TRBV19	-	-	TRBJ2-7	TGTGCCAGTAGCCAGGCCGGGGTGGCTCACGAGCAGTACTTC	CASSQAGVAHEQYF
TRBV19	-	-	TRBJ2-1	TGTGCCAGTAGTATTTCGGACATCTGGAACAATGAGCAGTTCTTC	CASSISDIWNNEQFF
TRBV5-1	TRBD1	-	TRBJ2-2	TGCGCCAGCAAATTGGCCGGGACAGGGTTCGTCGGGGAGCTGTTTTTT	CASKLAGTGFVGELFF
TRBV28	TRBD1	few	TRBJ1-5	TGTGCCAGCAGAGTAGGACAGGGTCCTTATAGCAATCAGCCCCAGCATTTT	CASRVGQGPYSNQPQHF
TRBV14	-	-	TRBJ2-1	TGTGCCAGCAGCCAAGATCATAGGTATCGGGGCTCCTACAATGAGCAGTTCTTC	CASSQDHRYRGSYNEQFF
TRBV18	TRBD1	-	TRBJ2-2	TGTGCCAGCTCAGGGGGACAGGCCCACACCGGGGAGCTGTTTTTT	CASSGGQAHTGELFF